Following are 23 T cell receptor beta chains from one sample sequenced in a study of EBV T-cell therapy then PD-1 blockade in nasopharyngeal carcinoma. No antigens are known for them. The data were produced by immunoSEQ multiplex PCR, yet TCRdb's version contains in-frame clones alone and is incomplete. The sample has tens of thousands of clones; about four fifths are singletons. Treatment noted: AdE1-LMPpoly-expanded autologous EBV-specific T-cell therapy followed by anti-PD-1 nivolumab. The sequenced sample was CD8+ T cells from blood, obtained at day -245 from a patient whose treatment included autologous EBV-specific T cells and nivolumab. Every receptor here comes from a man between 40 and 49 years old with nasopharyngeal carcinoma.

This sequence joins TRBV7-6 and TRBJ1-6; no clear D. The ends were cut back, 0 bases at V and 2 bases at J, with 11 bases in the middle. The CDR3 spans 17 residues. Germline V gene data show CDR1 as SGHVS and CDR2 as FNYEAQ. The CDR3 sequence is CASSLAGDGAYNSPLHF. The CDR3 DNA sequence: TGTGCCAGCAGCTTAGCGGGTGATGGCGCCTATAATTCACCCCTCCACTTT.

CDR3 loop: CASSNRGVQPQHF. DNA of the CDR3: TGTGCCAGCAGCAATCGGGGGGTTCAGCCCCAGCATTTT. The rearrangement links TRBV21-1 to TRBJ1-5. TRBV21-1 is listed as a pseudogene. The CDR3 runs 13 residues.

This clone was detected a few times. V and J are TRBV9 and TRBJ1-2; D unclear. The CDR3 length is 12 residues. The germline gives CDR1 SGDLS, CDR2 YYNGEE. The V end was cut by 3 bases, the J end by 6 bases, with 9 bases between. The CDR3 DNA reads as TGTGCCAGCAGCGCCGTAGAGCATGGCTACACCTTC. As protein: CASSAVEHGYTF.

The chain combines TRBV29-1 with TRBJ2-2; no clear D gene. Germline CDR1 and CDR2: SQVTM and ANQGSEA. V lost 3 bases, J lost 5 bases, and 7 bases lay in between. This CDR3 comprises 12 residues. CDR3 protein: CSVDLGTGELFF. In DNA, the CDR3 is TGCAGCGTTGATTTGGGGACCGGGGAGCTGTTTTTT.

The rearrangement links TRBV10-3 to TRBJ2-1; 8 positions match TRBD2. V lost 4 bases, J lost 0 bases, and 8 bases stayed unmatched. From germline, CDR1 is ENHRY and CDR2 SYGVKD. The CDR3 is 17 amino acids. This CDR3 reads CAISGWTSYVSYNEQFF. CDR3 nucleotide sequence: TGTGCCATCAGTGGATGGACTAGCTATGTCTCCTACAATGAGCAGTTCTTC.

This CDR3 reads CASSFAQTGLLQETQYF. In DNA, the CDR3 is TGTGCCAGCAGCTTTGCCCAGACAGGTCTCCTCCAAGAGACCCAGTACTTC. The V and J genes are TRBV7-7 and TRBJ2-5, with a tentative D call TRBD1 (6 bases). Germline loops: CDR1 SSHAT, CDR2 FNYEAQ (reference sequence). The CDR3 runs to 17 residues. Trimming pared 3 bases from V and 1 base from J, leaving 18 bases between. The variable domain in full, with the rest retrieved from reference TRBV7-7 and TRBJ2-5, is GAGVSQSPRYKVTKRGQDVTLRCDPISSHATLYWYQQALGQGPEFLTYFNYEAQPDKSGLPSDRFSAERPEGSISTLTIQRTEQRDSAMYRCASSFAQTGLLQETQYFGPGTRLLVL.

V gene TRBV7-9 combines with J gene TRBJ2-7, with a possible D match to TRBD1 (6 bases). V was shortened by 6 bases and J by 2 bases, with 23 bases between the two germline ends. Germline lookup yields CDR1 SEHNR and CDR2 FQNEAQ (reference sequence). This CDR3 has 17 residues. The CDR3 here is CASRETGLNRDPYEQYF. The CDR3 nucleotides are TGTGCCAGCAGAGAGACGGGATTAAACAGGGACCCCTACGAGCAGTACTTC.

This clone has more than one count but fewer than ten. The CDR3 loop is CASSQEQGAGPDTQYF. CDR3 DNA sequence: TGTGCCAGCAGCCAAGAACAGGGGGCGGGCCCAGATACGCAGTATTTT. The chain recombines TRBV4-2 with TRBJ2-3; 9 bases fit TRBD1. Trimming took 0 bases from V and 4 from J; bases not matched to a gene: 5. The CDR3 is 16 residues long. The germline V gene encodes CDR1 LGHNA and CDR2 YNFKEQ.

The genes are TRBV7-9 and TRBJ2-5, with a tentative D call TRBD1 (6 bases). Germline-derived CDR1 and CDR2 are SEHNR and FQNEAQ (reference sequence). Deletions cut 4 bases from V and 2 bases from J, with 8 bases between. The CDR3 loop spans 13 amino acids. CDR3 DNA sequence: TGTGCCAGCAGCTCGCAGGGGCAAGAGACCCAGTACTTC. This translates into CASSSQGQETQYF.

This clone was detected a few times. This chain links TRBV6-6 with TRBJ2-1, with 7 positions matching TRBD1. V trimming: 3 bases; J trimming: 6 bases; junction bases outside the gene matches: 5. Germline CDR1 is MNHNY and CDR2 is SVGAGI (reference sequence). The CDR3 is 14 amino acids. The CDR3 DNA follows: TGTGCCAGCAGTTATACGACAGGGCTCAATGAGCAGTTCTTC. Amino acid sequence: CASSYTTGLNEQFF.

J is TRBJ2-1 and V is TRBV7-3; D ambiguous. Germline loops: CDR1 SGHTA, CDR2 FQGTGA. CDR3 length equals 15 residues. V was cut by 5 bases and J by 0 bases, with 11 bases left in between. Here the CDR3 DNA reads TGTGCCAGCAGCGCAGGCGCGAGCTCCTACAATGAGCAGTTCTTC. Amino acids: CASSAGASSYNEQFF.

V is TRBV18 and J is TRBJ2-1, with TRBD1 matching 7 bases. CDR3 size: 15 residues. CDR1 KGHSH and CDR2 LQKENI come from the germline V gene. Unmatched junction bases numbered 7, after V lost 4 bases and J lost 4 bases. For the CDR3, the DNA is TGTGCCAGCTCACTCCGGGACAGCCAATACAATGAGCAGTTCTTC. This encodes CASSLRDSQYNEQFF.

This chain joins TRBV28 and TRBJ2-7; TRBD1 agrees at 7 bases. Trimming took 4 bases from V and 4 from J; bases not matched to a gene: 7. The CDR3 covers 14 residues. From germline, CDR1 is MDHEN and CDR2 SYDVKM. Here the CDR3 DNA reads TGTGCCAGCAGTTCTGGACAGGCTGGGTACGAGCAGTACTTC. Protein product: CASSSGQAGYEQYF.

The chain uses TRBV13 and TRBJ1-4; TRBD1 matches at 9 bases. V lost 6 bases and J lost 5; bases outside the gene matches: 7. The CDR3 extends over 15 amino acids. The germline V gene has CDR1 PRHDT and CDR2 FYEKMQ (reference sequence). The CDR3 here is CASSTGGAGNEKLFF. CDR3 DNA sequence: TGTGCCAGCAGTACAGGGGGCGCCGGAAATGAAAAACTGTTTTTT.

The chain is built from TRBV5-5 and TRBJ1-1, with D unresolved. V lost 0 bases to trimming and J lost 11 bases, with 11 bases between them. The CDR3 is 12 residues long. In germline, CDR1 is SGHKS, CDR2 YYEKEE (reference sequence). CDR3 bases: TGTGCCAGCAGCTTGGGCGGGCTAGTGGCTTTCTTT. It codes for CASSLGGLVAFF.

The V and J genes are TRBV12-3 or TRBV12-4 and TRBJ2-5; no clear D. The CDR3 extends over 12 amino acids. V lost 2 bases and J 4 bases, leaving 5 bases between the germline ends. CDR3 in amino acids: CASSLSGETQYF. The CDR3, as DNA: TGTGCCAGCAGTTTAAGTGGAGAGACCCAGTACTTC.

The J gene is TRBJ1-2, the V gene TRBV27, with D maybe TRBD1 (5 bases). V lost 5 bases and J 3 bases, leaving 22 bases between the germline ends. Germline V lookup: CDR1 MNHEY, CDR2 SMNVEV (reference sequence). The CDR3 runs 17 residues. The CDR3: CASSKDRDRIPYYGYTF. For the CDR3, the DNA is TGTGCCAGCAGTAAGGACCGGGACCGGATCCCGTACTATGGCTACACCTTC.

The V call is TRBV6-4, the J call TRBJ1-1; a weak D match, TRBD1 (5 bases). The CDR3 contains 13 residues. Between the trimmed V and J ends, which lost 2 bases and 2 bases, there was a span of 6 bases. The germline V gene has CDR1 MRHNA and CDR2 SNTAGT. CDR3 sequence: CASSDRDNTEAFF. The CDR3, as DNA: TGTGCCAGCAGTGACCGGGACAACACTGAAGCTTTCTTT.

This clone was counted a few times. This chain uses TRBV28 with TRBJ1-6, with TRBD1 matching over 7 bases. V trimming: 4 bases; J trimming: 5 bases; junction bases outside the gene matches: 2. Germline values: CDR1 MDHEN, CDR2 SYDVKM. This CDR3 has 14 residues. The chain's CDR3 is CASSWDRDNSPLHF. CDR3 nucleotide sequence: TGTGCCAGCAGTTGGGACAGAGATAATTCACCCCTCCACTTT.

V usage is TRBV13 and J usage is TRBJ1-1; no definite D call. CDR1 is PRHDT, CDR2 FYEKMQ, per germline (reference sequence). This CDR3 contains 14 residues. V lost 1 base, J lost 1 base, and 7 bases lay in between. In nucleotides, the CDR3 is TGTGCCAGCAGCTTAGTCCGGAAGAACACTGAAGCTTTCTTT. Protein: CASSLVRKNTEAFF.

This CDR3 reads CASSPRDISTDTQYF. The DNA for the CDR3 is TGTGCCAGCAGCCCTCGGGACATCAGCACAGATACGCAGTATTTT. This chain connects TRBV7-9 to TRBJ2-3; tentatively, D is TRBD1 (6 bases). CDR3 size: 15 residues. Germline CDR1 is SEHNR and CDR2 is FQNEAQ (reference sequence). V was cut by 5 bases and J by 0 bases, with 12 bases left in between.

The J gene is TRBJ2-1, the V gene TRBV13; D assignment may be TRBD1 or TRBD2 (5 bases each). V was cut by 1 base and J by 7 bases, with 14 bases left in between. The V gene's germline CDR1 is PRHDT and CDR2 FYEKMQ (reference sequence). This CDR3 comprises 15 residues. The CDR3 loop reads CASSLVRRGRNEQFF. The CDR3 region has the DNA TGTGCCAGCAGCTTAGTCCGCCGGGGCCGGAATGAGCAGTTCTTC.

This chain joins TRBV18 and TRBJ2-3; possibly TRBD2 for D (6 bases). The germline V and J ends were trimmed by 6 bases and 7 bases, with 29 bases remaining between them. The CDR3 consists of 18 residues. Looked up from germline, CDR1 is KGHSH and CDR2 is LQKENI. CDR3 loop: CASSPTAPDYHLSYTQYF. DNA for the CDR3: TGTGCCAGCTCGCCTACGGCTCCGGACTACCACCTGTCCTATACGCAGTATTTT.